The rows below give T cell receptor beta chains drawn from one sample of a study of T cells expressing NK-cell markers. With the 5' RACE reads reprocessed, TCRdb shows one record per CDR3 protein and no DNA. This repertoire includes a few hundred thousand distinct CDR3 sequences. The sequencing sample was made of blood T cells: a sorted CD56 or NKG2C T cell subset, CD4+ or CD8+ T cells, or bulk PBMC T cells (not recorded which). These receptors were taken from a man aged 18 to 69 in good health. The CDR3 runs from the conserved cysteine through the conserved F or W. Fields, in order: J gene, V gene, CDR3 protein.

TRBJ2-3,TRBV5-1,CASSLRLAGSTDTQYF
TRBJ2-1,TRBV6-1,CASRSFGGGGYNEQFF
TRBJ1-6,TRBV4-1,CASSQEGQGLSPLHF
TRBJ2-2,TRBV23-1,CASSQNRGPGELFF
TRBJ1-1,TRBV12-3/TRBV12-4,CASRQGASTTEAFF
TRBJ2-1,TRBV18,CASSPPSWRGAYNEQFF
TRBJ1-2,TRBV12-3/TRBV12-4,CASSLGQYYGYTF
TRBJ2-3,TRBV24-1,CATSDPRGLTDTQYF
TRBJ2-5,TRBV6-1,CASSERGGQGAQYF
TRBJ1-1,TRBV2,CASRRRNLNTEAFF
TRBJ2-3,TRBV6-5,CASSRTGGDQSDTQYF
TRBJ2-1,TRBV4-2,CASSQDRQGARNEQFF
TRBJ1-1,TRBV6-5,CASSYRIAGEAFF
TRBJ2-5,TRBV5-5,CASSLVWTAQETQYF
TRBJ1-1,TRBV29-1,CSFKTGNTEAFF
TRBJ2-7,TRBV20-1,CSARETTSPAGEQYF
TRBJ2-1,TRBV10-3,CAISSGTTNEQFF
TRBJ2-1,TRBV7-6,CASSLLPGSRSYNEQFF
TRBJ2-5,TRBV29-1,CSVVGTGSWETQYF
TRBJ1-2,TRBV12-3/TRBV12-4,CASSLRVSGTPSYGYTF
TRBJ2-5,TRBV6-1,CASRARRTSRETQYF
TRBJ2-5,TRBV9,CASAKAGGRMGETQYF
TRBJ1-2,TRBV7-8,CASSLDSDYGYTF
TRBJ2-3,TRBV24-1,CATSSRQARDTQYF
TRBJ2-2,TRBV19,CASSSPLGRQGANTGELFF
TRBJ2-7,TRBV7-2,CASSNAGGGYEQYF
TRBJ1-6,TRBV4-2,CASSQDGQGRGSPLHF
TRBJ2-7,TRBV18,CASSRVGLSREQYF
TRBJ1-2,TRBV18,CASSPDSDYSSDYGYTF
TRBJ1-6,TRBV5-1,CASSLEQVEGSPLHF
TRBJ2-7,TRBV21-1,CASSKVLRQSPYEQYF
TRBJ1-2,TRBV20-1,CSARRTGGKANYGYTF
TRBJ1-4,TRBV6-1,CASKPQGEGEKLFF
TRBJ1-4,TRBV5-6,CASSHPTERSSREKLFF
TRBJ2-5,TRBV12-3/TRBV12-4,CASSFSRITGGPSQYF
TRBJ2-3,TRBV4-1,CASSPFPADTQYF
TRBJ2-1,TRBV20-1,CSALPSGGNNEQFF
TRBJ2-1,TRBV11-2,CASSLRSTSGGVKRNEQFF
TRBJ2-7,TRBV20-1,CSAREGRWGYEQYF
TRBJ2-7,TRBV15,CATSRDRRGLLMSSYEQYF
TRBJ2-4,TRBV20-1,CSARVVRQNIQYF
TRBJ2-5,TRBV20-1,CSASGFLGQTQYF
TRBJ2-5,TRBV18,CASSPGDRMAQYF
TRBJ2-7,TRBV7-8,CASSSSAALISYEQYF
TRBJ2-3,TRBV24-1,CATSDLGLARDTQYF
TRBJ1-1,TRBV15,CATSREELNTEAFF
TRBJ2-5,TRBV12-3/TRBV12-4,CASTLGGLQETQYF
TRBJ2-1,TRBV10-3,CATGGSIYNEQFF
TRBJ2-5,TRBV6-1,CASSGRTSRETQYF
TRBJ2-1,TRBV5-5,CASSSWVASADEQFF
TRBJ1-2,TRBV6-6,CASSMAGAVGYTF